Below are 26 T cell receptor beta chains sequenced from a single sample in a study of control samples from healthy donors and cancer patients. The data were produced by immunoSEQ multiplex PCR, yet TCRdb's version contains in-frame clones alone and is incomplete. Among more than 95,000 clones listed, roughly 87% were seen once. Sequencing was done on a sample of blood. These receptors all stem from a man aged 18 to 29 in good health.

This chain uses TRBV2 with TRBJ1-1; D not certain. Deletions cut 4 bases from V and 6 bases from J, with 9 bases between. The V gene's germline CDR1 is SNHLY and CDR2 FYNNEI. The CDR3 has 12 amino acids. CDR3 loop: CASSVGRAEAFF. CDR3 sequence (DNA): TGTGCCAGCAGTGTGGGAAGAGCTGAAGCTTTCTTT.

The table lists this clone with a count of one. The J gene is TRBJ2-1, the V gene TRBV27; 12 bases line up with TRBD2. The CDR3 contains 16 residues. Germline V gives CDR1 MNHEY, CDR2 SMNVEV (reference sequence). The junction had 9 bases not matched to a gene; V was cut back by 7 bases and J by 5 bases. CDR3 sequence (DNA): TGTGCCAGCACCCTCGGACTAGCGGGATCCAACAATGAGCAGTTCTTC. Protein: CASTLGLAGSNNEQFF.

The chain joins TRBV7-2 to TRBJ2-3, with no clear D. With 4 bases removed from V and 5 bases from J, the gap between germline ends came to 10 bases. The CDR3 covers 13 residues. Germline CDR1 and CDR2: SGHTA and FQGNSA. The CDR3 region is CASSSILKDTQYF. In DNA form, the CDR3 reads TGTGCCAGCAGCTCGATACTGAAAGATACGCAGTATTTT.

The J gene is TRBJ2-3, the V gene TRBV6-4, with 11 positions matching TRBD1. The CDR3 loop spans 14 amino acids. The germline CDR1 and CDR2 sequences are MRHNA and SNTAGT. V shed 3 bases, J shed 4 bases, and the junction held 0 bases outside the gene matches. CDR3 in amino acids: CASSEGQGADTQYF. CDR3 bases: TGTGCCAGCAGTGAGGGACAGGGGGCAGATACGCAGTATTTT.

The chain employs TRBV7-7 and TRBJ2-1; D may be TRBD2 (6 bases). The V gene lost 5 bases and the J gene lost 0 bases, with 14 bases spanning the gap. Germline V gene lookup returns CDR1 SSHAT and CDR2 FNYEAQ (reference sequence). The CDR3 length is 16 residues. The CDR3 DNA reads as TGTGCCAGCAGCCCATCGGACGGGAGCTCCTACAATGAGCAGTTCTTC. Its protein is CASSPSDGSSYNEQFF.

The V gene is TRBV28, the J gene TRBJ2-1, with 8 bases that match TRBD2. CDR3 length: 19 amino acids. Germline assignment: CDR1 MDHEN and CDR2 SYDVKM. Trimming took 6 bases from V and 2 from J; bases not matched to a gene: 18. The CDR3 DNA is TGTGCCAGCAGCTCGGGGGGGATAGCCGCTAGCGGAACCTACAATGAGCAGTTCTTC. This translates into CASSSGGIAASGTYNEQFF.

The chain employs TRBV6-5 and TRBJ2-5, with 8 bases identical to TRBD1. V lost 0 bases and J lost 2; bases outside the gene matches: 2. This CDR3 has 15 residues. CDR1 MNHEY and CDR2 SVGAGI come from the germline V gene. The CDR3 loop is CASSYSQGEQETQYF. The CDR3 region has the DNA TGTGCCAGCAGTTACTCACAGGGGGAGCAAGAGACCCAGTACTTC.

The CDR3 nucleotides read TGTGCCAGCACCTTAAAGCCGAACACTGAAGCTTTCTTT. Protein sequence: CASTLKPNTEAFF. The chain recombines TRBV28 with TRBJ1-1, with D hard to call. Looked up from germline, CDR1 is MDHEN and CDR2 is SYDVKM. V lost 7 bases, J lost 1 base, and 10 bases lay in between. The CDR3 consists of 13 residues.

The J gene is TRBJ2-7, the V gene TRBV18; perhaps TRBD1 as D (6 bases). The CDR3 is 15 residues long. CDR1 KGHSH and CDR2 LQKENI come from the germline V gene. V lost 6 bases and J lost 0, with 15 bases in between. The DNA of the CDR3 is TGTGCCAGCTCTCGGGGCAGGGGTGACTCCTACGAGCAGTACTTC. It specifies CASSRGRGDSYEQYF.

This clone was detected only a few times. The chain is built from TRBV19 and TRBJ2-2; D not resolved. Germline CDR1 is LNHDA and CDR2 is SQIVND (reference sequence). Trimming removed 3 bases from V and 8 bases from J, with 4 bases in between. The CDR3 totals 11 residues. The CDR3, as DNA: TGTGCCAGTAGTATCATAGGGGAGCTGTTTTTT. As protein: CASSIIGELFF.

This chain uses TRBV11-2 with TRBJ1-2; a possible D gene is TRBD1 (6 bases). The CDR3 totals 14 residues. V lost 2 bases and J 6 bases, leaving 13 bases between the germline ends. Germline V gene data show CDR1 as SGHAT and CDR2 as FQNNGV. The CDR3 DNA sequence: TGTGCCAGCAGCTTAAGGTGCCAGGGGAATGGCTACACCTTC. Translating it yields CASSLRCQGNGYTF. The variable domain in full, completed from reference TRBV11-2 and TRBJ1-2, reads EAGVAQSPRYKIIEKRQSVAFWCNPISGHATLYWYQQILGQGPKLLIQFQNNGVVDDSQLPKDRFSAERLKGVDSTLKIQPAKLEDSAVYLCASSLRCQGNGYTFGSGTRLTVV.

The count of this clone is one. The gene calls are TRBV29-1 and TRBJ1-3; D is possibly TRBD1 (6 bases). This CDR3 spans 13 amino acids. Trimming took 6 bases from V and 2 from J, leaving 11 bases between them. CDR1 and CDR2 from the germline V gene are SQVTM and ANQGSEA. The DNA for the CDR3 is TGCAGCGTCGACGGGGGGCCTGGAAACACCATATATTTT. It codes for CSVDGGPGNTIYF.

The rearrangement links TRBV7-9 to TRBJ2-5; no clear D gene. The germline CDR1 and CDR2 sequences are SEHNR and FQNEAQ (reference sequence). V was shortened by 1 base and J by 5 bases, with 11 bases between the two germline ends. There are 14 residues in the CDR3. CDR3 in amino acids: CASSLVLGMETQYF. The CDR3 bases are TGTGCCAGCAGCTTAGTCTTGGGTATGGAGACCCAGTACTTC.

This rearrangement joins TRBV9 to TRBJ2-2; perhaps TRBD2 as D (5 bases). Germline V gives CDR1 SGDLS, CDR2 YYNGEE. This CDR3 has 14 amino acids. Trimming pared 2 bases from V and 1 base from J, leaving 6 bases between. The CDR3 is CASSVAGNTGELFF. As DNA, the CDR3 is TGTGCCAGCAGCGTCGCGGGGAACACCGGGGAGCTGTTTTTT.

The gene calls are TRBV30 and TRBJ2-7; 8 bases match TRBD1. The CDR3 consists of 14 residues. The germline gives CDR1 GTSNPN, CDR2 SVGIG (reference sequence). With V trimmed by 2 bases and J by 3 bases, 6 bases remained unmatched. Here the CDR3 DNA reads TGTGCCTGGAGTCCCGGACAGGGATTCTACGAGCAGTACTTC. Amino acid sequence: CAWSPGQGFYEQYF.

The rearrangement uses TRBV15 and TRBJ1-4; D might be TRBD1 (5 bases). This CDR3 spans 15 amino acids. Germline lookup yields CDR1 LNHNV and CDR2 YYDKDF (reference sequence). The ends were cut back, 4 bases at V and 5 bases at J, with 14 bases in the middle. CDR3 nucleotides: TGTGCCACCAGCATTCTAACGGGGGGAAATGAAAAACTGTTTTTT. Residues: CATSILTGGNEKLFF.

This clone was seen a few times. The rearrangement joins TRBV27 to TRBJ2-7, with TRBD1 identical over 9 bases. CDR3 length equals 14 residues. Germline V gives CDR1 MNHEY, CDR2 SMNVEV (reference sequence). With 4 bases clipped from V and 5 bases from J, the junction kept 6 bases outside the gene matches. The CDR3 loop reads CASSYRTGVDEQYF. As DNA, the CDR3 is TGTGCCAGCAGTTACCGGACAGGGGTCGACGAGCAGTACTTC.

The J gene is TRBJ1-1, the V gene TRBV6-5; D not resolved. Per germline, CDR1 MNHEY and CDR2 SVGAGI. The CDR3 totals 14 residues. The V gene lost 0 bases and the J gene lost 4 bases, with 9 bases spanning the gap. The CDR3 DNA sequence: TGTGCCAGCAGTTACTCTCGAGGGATCACTGAAGCTTTCTTT. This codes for CASSYSRGITEAFF.

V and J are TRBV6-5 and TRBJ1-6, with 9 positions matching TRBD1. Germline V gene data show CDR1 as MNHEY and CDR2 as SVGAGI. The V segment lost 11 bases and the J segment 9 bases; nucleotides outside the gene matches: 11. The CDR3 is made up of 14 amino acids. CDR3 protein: CAARAGQGGSPLHF. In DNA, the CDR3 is TGTGCCGCCCGGGCGGGACAGGGAGGTTCACCCCTCCACTTT.

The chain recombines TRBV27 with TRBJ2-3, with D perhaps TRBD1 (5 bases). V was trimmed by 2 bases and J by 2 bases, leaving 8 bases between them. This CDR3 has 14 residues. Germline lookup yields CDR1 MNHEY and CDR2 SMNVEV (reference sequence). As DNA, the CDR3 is TGTGCCAGCAGTTTAGCAGGGAACACAGATACGCAGTATTTT. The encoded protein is CASSLAGNTDTQYF.

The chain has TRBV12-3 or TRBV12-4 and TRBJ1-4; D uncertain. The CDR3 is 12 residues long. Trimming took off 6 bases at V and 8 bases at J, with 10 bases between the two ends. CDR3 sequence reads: CASSLEEEKLFF. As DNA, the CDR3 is TGTGCCAGCAGCCTTGAGGAGGAAAAACTGTTTTTT.

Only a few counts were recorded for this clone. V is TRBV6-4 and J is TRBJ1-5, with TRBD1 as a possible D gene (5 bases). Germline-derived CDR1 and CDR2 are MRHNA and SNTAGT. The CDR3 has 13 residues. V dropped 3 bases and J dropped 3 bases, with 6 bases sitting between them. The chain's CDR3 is CASSEGDNQPQHF. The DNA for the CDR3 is TGTGCCAGCAGTGAGGGGGACAATCAGCCCCAGCATTTT.

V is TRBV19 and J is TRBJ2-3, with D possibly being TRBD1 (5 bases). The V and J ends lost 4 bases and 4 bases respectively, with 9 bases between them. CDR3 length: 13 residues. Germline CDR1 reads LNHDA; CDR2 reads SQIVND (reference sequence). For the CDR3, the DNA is TGTGCCAGTAGTACAGGGTTGGCAGATACGCAGTATTTT. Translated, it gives CASSTGLADTQYF.

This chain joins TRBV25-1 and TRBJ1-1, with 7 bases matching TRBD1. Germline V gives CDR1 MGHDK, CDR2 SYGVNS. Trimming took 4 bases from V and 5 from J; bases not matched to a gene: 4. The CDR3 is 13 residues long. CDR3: CASSVRGRTEAFF. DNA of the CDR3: TGTGCCAGCAGTGTTAGGGGGCGAACTGAAGCTTTCTTT.

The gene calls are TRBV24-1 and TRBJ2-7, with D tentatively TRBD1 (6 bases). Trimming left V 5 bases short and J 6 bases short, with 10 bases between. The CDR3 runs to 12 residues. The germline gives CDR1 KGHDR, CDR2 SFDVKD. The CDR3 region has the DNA TGTGCCACCAGTGCACAGGGCCTCGAGCAGTACTTC. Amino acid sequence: CATSAQGLEQYF.

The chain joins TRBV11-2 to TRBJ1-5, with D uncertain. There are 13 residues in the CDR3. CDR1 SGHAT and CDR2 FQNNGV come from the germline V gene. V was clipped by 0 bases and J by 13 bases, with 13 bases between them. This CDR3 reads CASSLDPQARQHF. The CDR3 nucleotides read TGTGCCAGCAGCTTAGATCCCCAGGCCCGGCAGCATTTT. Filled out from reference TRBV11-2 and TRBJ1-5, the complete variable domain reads EAGVAQSPRYKIIEKRQSVAFWCNPISGHATLYWYQQILGQGPKLLIQFQNNGVVDDSQLPKDRFSAERLKGVDSTLKIQPAKLEDSAVYLCASSLDPQARQHFGDGTRLSIL.